One and the same sample provided the 28 T cell receptor beta chains below, sequenced in a study of T cells in women clearing cervical HPV infection. TCRdb's copy holds only in-frame clones and misses some; the assay was immunoSEQ multiplex PCR. The sample spans 35,000 to 45,000 clones; the ten largest clones claim 1.2%. Sequencing used blood buffy coat. These receptors all stem from a woman between 18 and 70 years old with a cervical HPV16 infection that either progressed to CIN3+ or cleared (not recorded which).

A word on this clone: The read ends 3 residues early relative to the CDR3; the germline J gene fills the gap. The gene calls are TRBV6-2 or TRBV6-3 and TRBJ1-5; the D is unclear. The CDR3 runs 14 residues. CDR1 and CDR2 from the germline V gene are MNHEY and SVGEGT. Trimming shortened V by 5 bases and J by 2 bases, and 10 bases separated the two germline ends. The CDR3 is CASSRGTGNQPQHF. The sequenced part of the CDR3 DNA is TGTGCCAGCAGTCGGGGTACAGGCAATCAGCCC.

Concerning this clone itself: Read coverage stops 3 residues before the CDR3 terminus; the germline J gene supplies the remainder. The chain has TRBV28 and TRBJ2-7; D might be TRBD1 (6 bases). Germline assignment: CDR1 MDHEN and CDR2 SYDVKM. This CDR3 is 12 amino acids long. With 6 bases removed from V and 3 bases from J, the gap between germline ends came to 9 bases. Partial CDR3 DNA: TGTGCCAGCAGCCAGGGGAACTACGAG. This gives the protein CASSQGNYE. The whole CDR3 protein is CASSQGNYEQYF.

Of note for this clone: The read ends 3 residues before the CDR3 terminus; that terminus is restored from the germline J gene. The gene calls are TRBV30 and TRBJ1-6, with D maybe TRBD1 (5 bases). Germline lookup yields CDR1 GTSNPN and CDR2 SVGIG (reference sequence). The V and J ends lost 2 bases and 7 bases respectively, with 18 bases between them. This CDR3 spans 16 amino acids. The part of the CDR3 DNA that was read is TGTGCCTGGAGTCCCCTGTCGGCAGGGCCAAATTCACCC. It is translated as CAWSPLSAGPNSP. From start to end, the CDR3 is CAWSPLSAGPNSPLHF. The entire variable domain, with the rest obtained from reference TRBV30 and TRBJ1-6, is as follows: SQTIHQWPATLVQPVGSPLSLECTVEGTSNPNLYWYRQAAGRGLQLLFYSVGIGQISSEVPQNLSASRPQDRQFILSSKKLLLSDSGFYLCAWSPLSAGPNSPLHFGNGTRLTVT.

Remarks on this clone: The read halts 3 residues ahead of the CDR3 end, with the missing end drawn from the germline J gene. The V gene is TRBV7-2, the J gene TRBJ1-1; perhaps TRBD1 as D (6 bases). Per the germline V gene, CDR1 is SGHTA and CDR2 is FQGNSA. The CDR3 totals 15 residues. The CDR3 loop reads CASSFPDSVSGEAFF. The covered CDR3 bases are TGTGCCAGCAGCTTTCCGGACAGCGTTAGTGGCGAG.

As regards this clone: The read finishes 3 residues shy of the CDR3 end, and the germline J gene is used to complete it. The chain carries TRBV12-3 or TRBV12-4 and TRBJ2-3; D remains ambiguous. V shed 6 bases and J shed 6 bases, with 10 bases lying between them. The CDR3 spans 12 residues. The CDR3 sequence: CASRMKRDTQYF. The DNA read from the CDR3 is TGTGCCAGCAGGATGAAGAGGGATACG.

In the case of this clone: The CDR3 extends 3 residues past the end of the read, so its final part is completed from the germline J gene. The chain uses TRBV2 and TRBJ2-2, with D possibly TRBD2 on 7 matching bases. The germline V and J ends were trimmed by 8 bases and 3 bases, with 19 bases remaining between them. Germline assignment: CDR1 SNHLY and CDR2 FYNNEI. The CDR3 length is 16 residues. CDR3 residues: CASGGGPPSYTGELFF. The CDR3 DNA, read in part, is TGTGCCAGCGGGGGGGGGCCTCCTTCTTACACCGGGGAG. The whole variable domain, remainder taken from reference TRBV2 and TRBJ2-2, is EPEVTQTPSHQVTQMGQEVILRCVPISNHLYFYWYRQILGQKVEFLVSFYNNEISEKSEIFDDQFSVERPDGSNFTLKIRSTKLEDSAMYFCASGGGPPSYTGELFFGEGSRLTVL.

A remark on this clone: The read halts 3 residues ahead of the CDR3 end, with the missing end drawn from the germline J gene. The gene calls are TRBV7-2 and TRBJ2-7, with TRBD1 as a possible D gene (5 bases). The CDR3 length is 15 residues. The V end lost 1 base, the J end lost 0 bases, and 10 bases lay between the germline ends. Germline lookup yields CDR1 SGHTA and CDR2 FQGNSA. The CDR3 region is CASSLGRQPSYEQYF. CDR3 DNA (partial): TGTGCCAGCAGCTTAGGCCGACAGCCCTCCTACGAG.

As concerns this clone: The CDR3 is cut off 3 residues early in the read; its end comes from the germline J gene. This chain joins TRBV28 and TRBJ2-4; TRBD2 might be the D (5 bases). Germline CDR1 reads MDHEN; CDR2 reads SYDVKM. This CDR3 has 11 amino acids. The V end was cut by 7 bases, the J end by 9 bases, with 10 bases between. This CDR3 reads CASTREGIQYF. CDR3 DNA, as far as it was read: TGTGCCAGCACGAGAGAGGGCATT.

A note on this clone: The read ends 3 residues shy of where the CDR3 ends; the end is completed using the germline J gene. This chain links TRBV7-9 with TRBJ1-3; 8 nucleotides align to TRBD1. This CDR3 has 15 residues. Germline values: CDR1 SEHNR, CDR2 FQNEAQ (reference sequence). The V and J ends lost 5 bases and 2 bases, in that order; junction bases with no gene match: 5. The CDR3 sequence is CASSVQGAPGNTIYF. CDR3 DNA, as far as it was read: TGTGCCAGCAGCGTCCAGGGGGCCCCTGGAAACACC.

The covered CDR3 bases are TGTGCCAGCAGAGGGACTCGCTCCTACAATGAG. Protein: CASRGTRSYNE. The entire CDR3 sequence reads CASRGTRSYNEQFF. This chain uses TRBV2 with TRBJ2-1; D might be TRBD2 (6 bases). The read terminates 3 residues ahead of where the CDR3 ends, so the germline J gene completes it. Trimming removed 6 bases from V and 0 bases from J, with 9 bases in between. The CDR3 runs 14 residues. From germline, CDR1 is SNHLY and CDR2 FYNNEI.

In regard to this clone: The read falls 3 residues short of the CDR3 end, and the missing part is taken from the germline J gene. The chain carries TRBV2 and TRBJ1-1; D is perhaps TRBD1 (5 bases). This CDR3 spans 16 amino acids. With 0 bases removed from V and 5 bases from J, the gap between germline ends came to 16 bases. CDR1 and CDR2 (germline): SNHLY, FYNNEI. The part of the CDR3 DNA that was read is TGTGCCAGCAGTGAAGCAAAAGGGACTTGGATAACTGAA. Its protein is CASSEAKGTWITE. The CDR3 in its entirety is CASSEAKGTWITEAFF.

In regard to this clone: The read gets to within 3 residues of the CDR3 end, and the germline J gene fills in the rest. This rearrangement joins TRBV2 to TRBJ1-1; D is unresolved. Germline V gives CDR1 SNHLY, CDR2 FYNNEI. The V and J ends lost 8 bases and 1 base respectively, with 5 bases between them. The CDR3 runs 11 residues. Partial CDR3 DNA: TGTGCCAGCCTCAGGAACACTGAA. Residues: CASLRNTE. In full, the CDR3 reads CASLRNTEAFF.

About this clone itself: The read gets to within 3 residues of the CDR3 end, and the germline J gene fills in the rest. This chain links TRBV5-1 with TRBJ1-2; weak D call: TRBD1 (6 bases). Germline V gene lookup returns CDR1 SGHRS and CDR2 YFSETQ. This CDR3 comprises 12 residues. Here the CDR3 reads CASSIQGAVYTF. The CDR3 DNA, read in part, is TGCGCCAGCAGCATACAGGGAGCTGTC.

A word on this clone: The read ends 3 residues early relative to the CDR3; the germline J gene fills the gap. This chain joins TRBV19 and TRBJ1-5; D is ambiguous. The CDR3 is 15 amino acids. The V end was cut by 2 bases, the J end by 1 base, with 9 bases between. Germline CDR1 and CDR2: LNHDA and SQIVND (reference sequence). The CDR3 sequence is CASSIRGSSNQPQHF. Incomplete CDR3 DNA: TGTGCCAGTAGTATAAGAGGGTCCAGCAATCAGCCC. The complete variable domain, with remaining parts taken from reference TRBV19 and TRBJ1-5, reads DGGITQSPKYLFRKEGQNVTLSCEQNLNHDAMYWYRQDPGQGLRLIYYSQIVNDFQKGDIAEGYSVSREKKESFPLTVTSAQKNPTAFYLCASSIRGSSNQPQHFGDGTRLSIL.

CDR3: CSARRWTAGGNTGELFF. The part of the CDR3 DNA that was read is TGCAGTGCTAGGCGATGGACAGCTGGGGGTAACACCGGGGAG. The rearrangement uses TRBV20-1 and TRBJ2-2; D might be TRBD1 (6 bases). Read coverage stops 3 residues before the CDR3 terminus; the germline J gene supplies the remainder. Germline CDR1 DFQATT, CDR2 SNEGSKA (reference sequence). The V and J ends lost 3 bases and 2 bases respectively, with 19 bases between them. The CDR3 spans 17 residues.

The part of the CDR3 DNA that was read is TGTGCCAGCAGCTTACCGGGACAGGGAAGGGAAAAA. Protein product: CASSLPGQGREK. The CDR3, in full, reads CASSLPGQGREKLFF. V is TRBV7-9 and J is TRBJ1-4; TRBD1 agrees at 9 bases. With the read ending 3 residues before the CDR3 end, the germline J gene is used to fill in that end. Germline V gene sequence: CDR1 SEHNR, CDR2 FQNEAQ (reference sequence). The V gene end was trimmed by 2 bases and the J gene end by 8 bases; junction bases not matched to a gene: 6. The CDR3 is 15 amino acids.

Concerning this clone itself: The read stops 3 residues short of the end of the CDR3; the missing end is completed from the germline J gene. The rearrangement uses TRBV29-1 and TRBJ2-1; 12 nucleotides line up with TRBD2. The CDR3 has 18 residues. From germline, CDR1 is SQVTM and CDR2 ANQGSEA. Trimming at V came to 3 bases and at J to 4 bases, leaving 13 bases not matched to a gene. The sequenced CDR3 bases are TGCAGCGTTGACGTTACCTCACCTGGACTAGCGGGATACAATGAG. Translated, it gives CSVDVTSPGLAGYNE. The whole CDR3 is CSVDVTSPGLAGYNEQFF.

To note about this clone: The read terminates 3 residues before the CDR3 end, so the remaining end is supplied by the germline J gene. V is TRBV20-1 and J is TRBJ1-1; D is ambiguous. The ends were cut back, 2 bases at V and 3 bases at J, with 13 bases in the middle. This CDR3 comprises 14 residues. The germline CDR1 and CDR2 sequences are DFQATT and SNEGSKA (reference sequence). Here the CDR3 reads CSARTLNRHTEAFF. The CDR3 bases that were read are TGCAGTGCTAGAACTCTGAACAGACACACTGAA.

As to this clone: The CDR3 end lies 3 residues beyond the end of the read and is filled in from the germline J gene. The chain has TRBV10-3 and TRBJ1-3, with a weak D call TRBD1 (6 bases). V lost 5 bases, J lost 0 bases, and 14 bases lay in between. The germline gives CDR1 ENHRY, CDR2 SYGVKD. This CDR3 is built from 16 residues. The DNA read from the CDR3 is TGTGCCATCAGTCTGGCAGGGGCCCGCTCTGGAAACACC. Its protein is CAISLAGARSGNT. The full CDR3 is CAISLAGARSGNTIYF.

Concerning this clone: The read stops 3 residues short of the end of the CDR3; the missing end is completed from the germline J gene. The chain employs TRBV30 and TRBJ2-2, with TRBD2 matching 7 bases. The CDR3 loop spans 14 amino acids. Germline V gives CDR1 GTSNPN, CDR2 SVGIG (reference sequence). CDR3: CAWSVGWGGEKLFF. Incomplete CDR3 DNA: TGTGCCTGGAGTGTAGGGTGGGGGGGTGAAAAG. Drawing the rest from reference TRBV30 and TRBJ2-2, the complete variable domain is SQTIHQWPATLVQPVGSPLSLECTVEGTSNPNLYWYRQAAGRGLQLLFYSVGIGQISSEVPQNLSASRPQDRQFILSSKKLLLSDSGFYLCAWSVGWGGEKLFFGEGSRLTVL.

Remarks on this clone: The read halts 3 residues ahead of the CDR3 end, with the missing end drawn from the germline J gene. This chain joins TRBV7-6 and TRBJ1-5; D is perhaps TRBD1 (5 bases). The V gene's germline CDR1 is SGHVS and CDR2 FNYEAQ. The CDR3 contains 16 residues. The V gene lost 4 bases and the J gene lost 1 base, with 14 bases spanning the gap. CDR3 sequence reads: CASSSGGGGSNQPQHF. CDR3 DNA, as far as it was read: TGTGCCAGCAGCTCGGGGGGGGGAGGAAGCAATCAGCCC.

About this clone: The CDR3 is cut off 3 residues early in the read; its end comes from the germline J gene. This chain joins TRBV20-1 and TRBJ2-2; 8 bases fit TRBD2. Unmatched junction bases numbered 6, after V lost 6 bases and J lost 6 bases. CDR3 length: 13 residues. Per the germline V gene, CDR1 is DFQATT and CDR2 is SNEGSKA (reference sequence). CDR3 amino acids: CSAKAGAAGELFF. CDR3 DNA (partial): TGCAGTGCCAAAGCGGGAGCGGCCGGGGAG.

For this clone: The CDR3 is cut off 3 residues early in the read; its end comes from the germline J gene. The chain recombines TRBV5-1 with TRBJ2-3, with D uncertain. The V gene lost 1 base and the J gene lost 0 bases, with 6 bases spanning the gap. The CDR3 sequence is 14 residues long. The germline V gene has CDR1 SGHRS and CDR2 YFSETQ. The CDR3 protein is CASSLIRSTDTQYF. Partial CDR3 DNA: TGCGCCAGCAGCTTGATCCGTAGCACAGATACG.

Regarding this clone: The read gets to within 3 residues of the CDR3 end, and the germline J gene fills in the rest. The chain employs TRBV7-9 and TRBJ2-3; 12 nucleotides align to TRBD1. The V segment lost 5 bases and the J segment 4 bases; nucleotides outside the gene matches: 4. This CDR3 is built from 15 residues. Germline V gene lookup returns CDR1 SEHNR and CDR2 FQNEAQ (reference sequence). Incomplete CDR3 DNA: TGTGCCAGCAGCCCAGGGACAGGGGGCGCAGATACG. The encoded protein is CASSPGTGGADT. The CDR3 in its entirety is CASSPGTGGADTQYF. The full variable domain, with the rest looked up from reference TRBV7-9 and TRBJ2-3, is DTGVSQNPRHKITKRGQNVTFRCDPISEHNRLYWYRQTLGQGPEFLTYFQNEAQLEKSRLLSDRFSAERPKGSFSTLEIQRTEQGDSAMYLCASSPGTGGADTQYFGPGTRLTVL.

Regarding this clone: From the germline J gene comes the end of the CDR3, since the read stops 3 residues before it. J is TRBJ2-2 and V is TRBV5-1, with 8 bases matching TRBD2. Germline assignment: CDR1 SGHRS and CDR2 YFSETQ. This CDR3 contains 15 residues. V lost 4 bases, J lost 6 bases, and 8 bases stayed unmatched. Partial CDR3 DNA: TGCGCCAGCAGCGCGGCTGGCGGGGGGTCCGGGGAG. Its protein is CASSAAGGGSGE. The full CDR3 reads CASSAAGGGSGELFF.

Concerning this clone: The read gets to within 3 residues of the CDR3 end, and the germline J gene fills in the rest. The chain combines TRBV7-8 with TRBJ2-7; the D gene is possibly TRBD1 (6 bases). V was clipped by 6 bases and J by 3 bases, with 12 bases between them. CDR1 and CDR2 from the germline V gene are SGHVS and FQNEAQ. The CDR3 loop spans 13 amino acids. The CDR3 here is CASRPTQGYEQYF. CDR3 DNA (partial): TGTGCCAGCAGACCCACACAGGGCTACGAG.

Turning to this clone: Read sequence stops 3 residues before the CDR3 end, and the germline J gene provides the missing end. J is TRBJ2-5 and V is TRBV5-6; TRBD1 might be the D (7 bases). The V end lost 1 base, the J end lost 1 base, and 11 bases lay between the germline ends. Germline values: CDR1 SGHDT, CDR2 YYEEEE. The CDR3 runs to 15 residues. The chain's CDR3 is CASSLQGGFQETQYF. CDR3 bases read: TGTGCCAGCAGCTTGCAGGGGGGTTTCCAAGAGACC.

In the case of this clone: The read terminates 3 residues before the CDR3 end, so the remaining end is supplied by the germline J gene. The chain couples TRBV11-2 to TRBJ1-4; D is possibly TRBD1 (5 bases). The V end lost 6 bases, the J end lost 1 base, and 12 bases lay between the germline ends. Germline assignment: CDR1 SGHAT and CDR2 FQNNGV. This CDR3 is 15 amino acids long. This CDR3 is CASRPTGGTNEKLFF. Partial CDR3 DNA: TGTGCCAGCAGACCAACAGGAGGAACTAATGAAAAA. Full variable domain (missing parts from reference TRBV11-2 and TRBJ1-4): EAGVAQSPRYKIIEKRQSVAFWCNPISGHATLYWYQQILGQGPKLLIQFQNNGVVDDSQLPKDRFSAERLKGVDSTLKIQPAKLEDSAVYLCASRPTGGTNEKLFFGSGTQLSVL.